Following are 32 T cell receptor beta chains from one sample sequenced in a study of memory CD4+ T cells and cytomegalovirus serostatus. The sort gate was single viable CD3+CD4+CD8-CD45RO+ cells for memory CD4+ T cells. Measured with immunoSEQ multiplex PCR; TCRdb has only the in-frame clones, and not every one. The profile shows over 40,000 clones, roughly three quarters of them singletons. Sequences were obtained from memory CD4+ T cells from blood. All receptors derive from an adult in good health and CMV-seronegative.

The rearrangement links TRBV30 to TRBJ1-2; D is undetermined. CDR1 is GTSNPN, CDR2 SVGIG, per germline (reference sequence). The CDR3 consists of 18 residues. V shed 4 bases and J shed 6 bases, with 30 bases lying between them. DNA of the CDR3: TGTGCCTGGAAGAGGTTGGGGTCCAGGACCCTCCTAGAGGATGGCTACACCTTC. Amino acid sequence: CAWKRLGSRTLLEDGYTF.

This chain connects TRBV28 to TRBJ2-7; the D gene is possibly TRBD1 (6 bases). Trimming pared 8 bases from V and 1 base from J, leaving 18 bases between. Germline assignment: CDR1 MDHEN and CDR2 SYDVKM. This CDR3 is built from 15 residues. The CDR3 sequence is CASLGRDTGSYEQYF. Here the CDR3 DNA reads TGTGCCAGCCTCGGCCGGGACACAGGATCCTACGAGCAGTACTTC. Full variable domain (remainder filled in from reference TRBV28 and TRBJ2-7): DVKVTQSSRYLVKRTGEKVFLECVQDMDHENMFWYRQDPGLGLRLIYFSYDVKMKEKGDIPEGYSVSREKKERFSLILESASTNQTSMYLCASLGRDTGSYEQYFGPGTRLTVT.

The chain carries TRBV5-8 and TRBJ2-7; tentatively, D is TRBD1 or TRBD2 (5 bases each). The V gene's germline CDR1 is SGHTS and CDR2 YDEGEE. V gave up 2 bases and J gave up 6 bases, with 18 bases separating them. CDR3 length: 15 amino acids. CDR3 coding DNA: TGTGCCAGCAGCTTAGGGTCGGCAGGGACGGGCGAGCAGTACTTC. Translating gives CASSLGSAGTGEQYF.

This chain connects TRBV5-1 to TRBJ1-1; D is unclear. The CDR3 is 14 amino acids. The V end was cut by 2 bases, the J end by 0 bases, with 8 bases between. Germline V gene data show CDR1 as SGHRS and CDR2 as YFSETQ. DNA of the CDR3: TGCGCCAGCAGCTTTTCGGGAGTGAACACTGAAGCTTTCTTT. It translates to CASSFSGVNTEAFF.

V is TRBV5-1 and J is TRBJ1-5; tentatively, D is TRBD1 (5 bases). This CDR3 region has 15 residues. V was shortened by 0 bases and J by 4 bases, with 11 bases between the two germline ends. Germline CDR1 is SGHRS and CDR2 is YFSETQ. In DNA form, the CDR3 reads TGCGCCAGCAGCTTGGGCGGGACGGAGAATCAGCCCCAGCATTTT. Its protein product is CASSLGGTENQPQHF.

A single count supports this clone. This chain uses TRBV10-2 with TRBJ2-1; D could derive from TRBD1 or TRBD2 (5 bases each). The V gene lost 3 bases and the J gene lost 6 bases, with 15 bases spanning the gap. This CDR3 spans 15 amino acids. Germline CDR1 and CDR2: WSHSY and SAAADI. The CDR3 is CASSDLPRAGNEQFF. CDR3 coding DNA: TGCGCCAGCAGTGACCTACCCAGGGCGGGCAATGAGCAGTTCTTC.

This chain connects TRBV20-1 to TRBJ2-5, with D perhaps matching TRBD1 or TRBD2 (6 bases each). This CDR3 comprises 11 residues. V lost 7 bases and J lost 5, with 11 bases in between. From germline, CDR1 is DFQATT and CDR2 SNEGSKA (reference sequence). CDR3 loop: CSDRGGETQYF. Here the CDR3 DNA reads TGCAGTGACAGAGGGGGGGAGACCCAGTACTTC.

The V and J genes are TRBV7-9 and TRBJ1-2, with TRBD1 matching over 7 bases. The CDR3 spans 14 residues. V trimming: 5 bases; J trimming: 3 bases; junction bases outside the gene matches: 6. Germline V gene data show CDR1 as SEHNR and CDR2 as FQNEAQ (reference sequence). The CDR3 nucleotides read TGTGCCAGCAGCCCCCGACAGGGCCACTATGGCTACACCTTC. Its protein product is CASSPRQGHYGYTF.

In its sample, this clone was seen a few times. The chain uses TRBV19 and TRBJ1-3; D gene unclear. There are 12 residues in the CDR3. Trimming stripped 6 bases from V and 1 base from J, with 4 bases between. Germline values: CDR1 LNHDA, CDR2 SQIVND (reference sequence). The CDR3 loop reads CASRRSGNTIYF. The CDR3, as DNA: TGTGCCAGTAGGCGATCTGGAAACACCATATATTTT.

This chain uses TRBV18 with TRBJ1-1; D is possibly TRBD1 (6 bases). CDR1 is KGHSH and CDR2 is LQKENI in the germline V gene. The CDR3 totals 14 residues. The germline V and J ends were trimmed by 4 bases and 1 base, with 10 bases remaining between them. The CDR3 loop reads CASSQGTPNTEAFF. The CDR3 region has the DNA TGTGCCAGCTCACAAGGGACACCGAACACTGAAGCTTTCTTT.

The rearrangement uses TRBV2 and TRBJ1-5, with 10 bases identical to TRBD1. Per germline, CDR1 SNHLY and CDR2 FYNNEI. The CDR3 loop spans 16 amino acids. Trimming removed 3 bases from V and 4 bases from J; junction bases left unmatched: 6. CDR3 sequence reads: CASSDRRQGANQPQHF. The CDR3 bases are TGTGCCAGCAGTGACCGTCGACAGGGGGCGAATCAGCCCCAGCATTTT.

V gene TRBV20-1 combines with J gene TRBJ1-2; the match to TRBD1 covers 7 bases. The CDR3 runs to 11 residues. V was pared by 6 bases and J by 7 bases, with 5 bases of the junction left unmatched. Germline values: CDR1 DFQATT, CDR2 SNEGSKA (reference sequence). The CDR3 DNA reads as TGCAGTGCGCCCACAGGGGCTGGCTACACCTTC. Translated: CSAPTGAGYTF.

The rearrangement uses TRBV2 and TRBJ1-2; possible D gene TRBD1, 5 bases. V was shortened by 8 bases and J by 5 bases, with 15 bases between the two germline ends. The CDR3 sequence is 13 residues long. Germline CDR1 and CDR2: SNHLY and FYNNEI. The CDR3 sequence: CASLPLRQYGYTF. CDR3 bases: TGTGCCAGCCTGCCCCTTAGACAGTATGGCTACACCTTC.

The rearrangement links TRBV18 to TRBJ1-1; 7 nucleotides match TRBD1. The CDR3 loop spans 15 amino acids. In germline, CDR1 is KGHSH, CDR2 LQKENI. Unmatched junction bases numbered 9, after V lost 3 bases and J lost 5 bases. In DNA form, the CDR3 reads TGTGCCAGCTCACCGCGACAGGGCACGGGGACTGAAGCTTTCTTT. Amino acids: CASSPRQGTGTEAFF.

The rearrangement uses TRBV2 and TRBJ2-1, with 7 bases lining up with TRBD1. The CDR3 spans 17 residues. Unmatched junction bases numbered 18, after V lost 7 bases and J lost 6 bases. Germline lookup yields CDR1 SNHLY and CDR2 FYNNEI. The CDR3 region is CASTWDPGGHFSNEQFF. The CDR3 bases are TGTGCCAGCACATGGGACCCAGGGGGACACTTTTCCAATGAGCAGTTCTTC.

The J gene is TRBJ2-6, the V gene TRBV5-1; D is possibly TRBD2 (5 bases). CDR3 length: 19 residues. With 7 bases removed from V and 1 base from J, the gap between germline ends came to 24 bases. Germline values: CDR1 SGHRS, CDR2 YFSETQ. The CDR3 is CASSQRTGGAASGANVLTF. DNA for the CDR3: TGCGCCAGCTCCCAACGTACGGGCGGAGCGGCTTCTGGGGCCAACGTCCTGACTTTC.

The chain couples TRBV2 to TRBJ1-2; a possible D gene is TRBD1 (5 bases). The CDR3 is made up of 14 amino acids. The V and J ends lost 0 bases and 8 bases respectively, with 13 bases between them. Per germline, CDR1 SNHLY and CDR2 FYNNEI. CDR3 nucleotide sequence: TGTGCCAGCAGTGAAGCGCAGGGAGTGGGAGGCTACACCTTC. Protein: CASSEAQGVGGYTF.

Here the CDR3 reads CASSEGRLAATDTQYF. CDR3 nucleotide sequence: TGCGCCAGCAGTGAGGGTAGGCTAGCGGCAACAGATACGCAGTATTTT. The chain has TRBV10-1 and TRBJ2-3; TRBD2 matches at 7 bases. The V gene's germline CDR1 is WNHNN and CDR2 SYGVQD (reference sequence). The CDR3 consists of 16 residues. Germline trimming cut 2 bases from V and 3 bases from J; bases unmatched to any gene: 8.

There are a few counts of this clone. J is TRBJ1-1 and V is TRBV15, with D possibly matching TRBD1 (6 bases). The CDR3 has 13 residues. Trimming left V 6 bases short and J 10 bases short, with 18 bases between. The germline V gene has CDR1 LNHNV and CDR2 YYDKDF (reference sequence). The CDR3 region is CATRRGHENAAFF. CDR3 in DNA: TGTGCCACCAGGCGGGGACACGAAAACGCAGCTTTCTTT. Full variable domain (remainder filled in from reference TRBV15 and TRBJ1-1): DAMVIQNPRYQVTQFGKPVTLSCSQTLNHNVMYWYQQKSSQAPKLLFHYYDKDFNNEADTPDNFQSRRPNTSFCFLDIRSPGLGDTAMYLCATRRGHENAAFFGQGTRLTVV.

The chain is built from TRBV4-2 and TRBJ2-1, with 9 bases fitting TRBD2. From germline, CDR1 is LGHNA and CDR2 YNFKEQ. Trimming took 4 bases from V and 0 from J; bases not matched to a gene: 4. This CDR3 is 16 amino acids long. This CDR3 reads CASSLGAGGSYNEQFF. The CDR3 DNA reads as TGTGCCAGCAGCCTGGGAGCGGGGGGCTCCTACAATGAGCAGTTCTTC.

This chain links TRBV14 with TRBJ2-7; 13 positions match TRBD2. The CDR3 totals 16 residues. Trimming removed 4 bases from V and 3 bases from J; junction bases left unmatched: 6. Germline assignment: CDR1 SGHDN and CDR2 FVKESK. CDR3 nucleotide sequence: TGTGCCAGCAGCCCCATGACTAGCGGGGGGCTCTACGAGCAGTACTTC. Translated, it gives CASSPMTSGGLYEQYF.

This rearrangement joins TRBV19 to TRBJ1-2; D call uncertain. Germline CDR1 is LNHDA and CDR2 is SQIVND (reference sequence). The CDR3 sequence is 13 residues long. Trimming cost V 7 bases and J 5 bases, with 14 bases left between them. CDR3 sequence: CASTDNGVYGYTF. CDR3 coding DNA: TGTGCCAGTACCGATAATGGGGTGTATGGCTACACCTTC.

The chain joins TRBV5-4 to TRBJ2-6; 8 bases match TRBD1. Looked up from germline, CDR1 is SGHNT and CDR2 is YYREEE (reference sequence). CDR3 length: 15 residues. V trimming: 2 bases; J trimming: 2 bases; junction bases outside the gene matches: 0. The CDR3 DNA is TGTGCCAGCAGCTTACAGGGGGCTGGGGCCAACGTCCTGACTTTC. Protein sequence: CASSLQGAGANVLTF.

The V gene is TRBV12-5, the J gene TRBJ2-1; unclear D gene. The CDR3 runs 20 residues. The germline gives CDR1 LGHNT, CDR2 FRNRAP. V was cut by 7 bases and J by 0 bases, with 28 bases left in between. The CDR3 loop reads CASAFLPLPLQTSSYNEQFF. The CDR3 DNA reads as TGTGCTAGTGCTTTCCTCCCCCTGCCGCTACAAACGAGCTCCTACAATGAGCAGTTCTTC.

The rearrangement joins TRBV19 to TRBJ2-7, with 7 bases matching TRBD1. The J segment lost 4 bases and the V segment lost 5 bases, leaving 8 bases of the junction unmatched. This CDR3 comprises 14 residues. In germline, CDR1 is LNHDA, CDR2 SQIVND (reference sequence). The CDR3 sequence: CASSGRDRPYEQYF. The DNA of the CDR3 is TGTGCCAGTAGTGGCCGGGACAGACCATACGAGCAGTACTTC.

V is TRBV18 and J is TRBJ2-7; the match to TRBD2 covers 8 bases. The CDR3 runs to 16 residues. Germline values: CDR1 KGHSH, CDR2 LQKENI. After removal of 4 bases from V and 0 bases from J, the junction contained 8 bases not matched to a gene. The CDR3 DNA reads as TGTGCCAGCTCACTACGAAGCGGGGGAAGCTCCTACGAGCAGTACTTC. Translation: CASSLRSGGSSYEQYF.

The chain has TRBV11-2 and TRBJ2-2; no clear D. CDR3 length equals 11 residues. Per germline, CDR1 SGHAT and CDR2 FQNNGV. Trimming shortened V by 3 bases and J by 6 bases, and 2 bases separated the two germline ends. As DNA, the CDR3 is TGTGCCAGCAGCTTTGCCGGGGAGCTGTTTTTT. Protein sequence: CASSFAGELFF. The full variable domain, completed using reference TRBV11-2 and TRBJ2-2, is EAGVAQSPRYKIIEKRQSVAFWCNPISGHATLYWYQQILGQGPKLLIQFQNNGVVDDSQLPKDRFSAERLKGVDSTLKIQPAKLEDSAVYLCASSFAGELFFGEGSRLTVL.

The chain couples TRBV5-6 to TRBJ1-4; D remains unclear. V gave up 0 bases and J gave up 4 bases, with 7 bases separating them. CDR1 and CDR2 (germline): SGHDT, YYEEEE. The CDR3 has 14 amino acids. CDR3 sequence (DNA): TGTGCCAGCAGCTTGGCTGGGATTAATGAAAAACTGTTTTTT. Translated: CASSLAGINEKLFF.

The chain employs TRBV11-1 and TRBJ1-1; D gene uncertain. CDR3 length: 13 amino acids. V lost 5 bases and J 1 base, leaving 8 bases between the germline ends. Germline CDR1 is SGHAT and CDR2 is FQDESV (reference sequence). CDR3 region: CASSVGRNTEAFF. In nucleotides, the CDR3 is TGTGCCAGCAGCGTCGGACGGAACACTGAAGCTTTCTTT. Using reference TRBV11-1 and TRBJ1-1 for the parts outside the CDR3, the full variable domain is EAEVAQSPRYKITEKSQAVAFWCDPISGHATLYWYRQILGQGPELLVQFQDESVVDDSQLPKDRFSAERLKGVDSTLKIQPAELGDSAMYLCASSVGRNTEAFFGQGTRLTVV.

This clone has only one observation. The chain links TRBV5-4 to TRBJ2-3, with 9 nucleotides matching TRBD2. This CDR3 comprises 16 residues. Germline values: CDR1 SGHNT, CDR2 YYREEE (reference sequence). V lost 1 base, J lost 3 bases, and 6 bases stayed unmatched. CDR3: CASSLMAGGSTDTQYF. In DNA form, the CDR3 reads TGTGCCAGCAGCTTGATGGCGGGGGGGAGTACAGATACGCAGTATTTT.

The rearrangement links TRBV5-4 to TRBJ2-3; D unclear. This CDR3 has 13 residues. V gave up 5 bases and J gave up 2 bases, with 9 bases separating them. The germline V gene encodes CDR1 SGHNT and CDR2 YYREEE (reference sequence). The chain's CDR3 is CASRGDNTDTQYF. The DNA for the CDR3 is TGTGCCAGCAGGGGCGACAACACAGATACGCAGTATTTT. The whole variable domain, remainder taken from reference TRBV5-4 and TRBJ2-3, is ETGVTQSPTHLIKTRGQQVTLRCSSQSGHNTVSWYQQALGQGPQFIFQYYREEENGRGNFPPRFSGLQFPNYSSELNVNALELDDSALYLCASRGDNTDTQYFGPGTRLTVL.

The rearrangement uses TRBV5-1 and TRBJ2-7; either TRBD1 or TRBD2 may supply D (5 bases each). Germline CDR1 SGHRS, CDR2 YFSETQ. Trimming stripped 1 base from V and 3 bases from J, with 14 bases between. The CDR3 extends over 15 amino acids. CDR3 sequence: CASSLTSGTNYEQYF. The CDR3 nucleotides read TGCGCCAGCAGCTTGACATCCGGGACGAACTACGAGCAGTACTTC.